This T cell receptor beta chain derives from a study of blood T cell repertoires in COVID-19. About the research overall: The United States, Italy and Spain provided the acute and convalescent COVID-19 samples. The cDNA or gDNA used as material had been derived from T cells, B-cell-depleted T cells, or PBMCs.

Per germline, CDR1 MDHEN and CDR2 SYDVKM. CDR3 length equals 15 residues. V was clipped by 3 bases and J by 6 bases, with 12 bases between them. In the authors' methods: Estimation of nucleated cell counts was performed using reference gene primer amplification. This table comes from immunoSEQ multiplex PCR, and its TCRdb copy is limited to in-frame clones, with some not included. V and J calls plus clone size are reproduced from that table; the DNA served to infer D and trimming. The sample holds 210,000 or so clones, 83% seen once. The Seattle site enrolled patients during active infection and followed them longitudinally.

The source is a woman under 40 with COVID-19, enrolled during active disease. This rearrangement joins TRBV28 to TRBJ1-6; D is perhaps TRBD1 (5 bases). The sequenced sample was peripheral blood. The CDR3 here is CASSLSGPSNSPLHF. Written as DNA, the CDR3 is TGTGCCAGCAGTTTGTCAGGGCCCTCTAATTCACCCCTCCACTTT.